This TCR beta chain was found in a study of cytomegalovirus exposure and HLA in healthy donors. Study information: A subsequent analysis stated that the roughly 130 validation repertoires were run on the same platform as the approximately 700 first-cohort repertoires.

As concerns this clone: No antigen is known for it.

Study conclusions and caveats: The TCR clusters that emerged in the first cohort tended, a later analysis found, to co-occur in the 120 validation repertoires. Rare sequences made up most TCRs, while some public TCRs were found in many donors.

This table comes from immunoSEQ multiplex PCR, and its TCRdb copy is limited to in-frame clones, with some not included. The sample contains some 170,000 clones, around nine tenths of which appear only once. The CDR3 contains 15 residues. From germline, CDR1 is SGHKS and CDR2 YYEKEE (reference sequence). J lost 3 bases, V lost 0 bases, and 6 bases had no gene match. Sequencing was carried out using PBMCs. The chain is built from TRBV5-5 and TRBJ2-7; TRBD1 aligns across 7 bases. The sequence was obtained from a woman between 18 and 30 years old in good health and CMV-seropositive. The CDR3 DNA reads TGTGCCAGCAGCTTGGGAGTGACAGGGTTCTACGAGCAGTACTTC. Protein product: CASSLGVTGFYEQYF.